This T cell receptor beta chain was recorded in a study of molecular identifiers for immune sequencing clone quantification. Study information: Replicate experiments divided RNA from around 18,000 or 91,000 naive CD8 cells into five parts and sequenced four.

A single record per CDR3 protein comes from TCRdb applying MiXCR to the PCR reads. The repertoire has 90,000 to 120,000 distinct CDR3 sequences, roughly 38% of them found once; the top ten carry 4% to 5%. With regard to this clonotype: Its cognate antigen is unknown. It may be a read error: a sequence one base away is much more abundant.

This CDR3 contains 14 residues. Germline CDR1 SQVTM, CDR2 ANQGSEA. Trimming removed 7 bases from V and 6 bases from J, with 20 bases in between. A CD8+CD4-CCR7+CD45RA+ phenotype served as the sorting definition for naive CD8 T cells. Study conclusions and caveats: Clones carrying above 20 RNA copies accounted for over 98% of effector molecules, under 1% in naive cells. Among about a million naive cells, spiked Jurkat TCR RNA from a single cell was reportedly detectable.

Material: naive CD8+ T cells from blood, with Jurkat cell RNA spiked in. As for subset: FACS-sorted CD8+CD4-CCR7+CD45RA+ naive T cells. This chain connects TRBV29-1 to TRBJ2-3, with a tentative D call TRBD2 (6 bases). This receptor was obtained from a human donor in good health. Some libraries in this study had Jurkat cell RNA spiked in. The CDR3 region is CSGLTRGRRDTQYF. The DNA of the CDR3 is TGCAGCGGCCTGACTAGAGGCAGAAGGGATACGCAGTATTTT.